This TCR beta chain was captured in a study of blood T cell repertoires in COVID-19. Study in general: Samples of COVID-19 (acute and convalescent) were obtained from the United States, Italy and Spain. PBMCs, B-cell-depleted T cells, or T cells provided the cDNA or gDNA that made up the material.

V lost 9 bases to trimming and J lost 1 base, with 21 bases between them. In germline, CDR1 is KGHDR, CDR2 SFDVKD. The CDR3 has 17 amino acids. Original processing notes: Reference gene primers were amplified, and this amplification served to estimate nucleated cell counts. The data were produced by immunoSEQ multiplex PCR, yet TCRdb's version contains in-frame clones alone and is incomplete. V and J calls and clone size follow that table, whereas D and trimming were derived from the DNA. The sample has 300,000 to 450,000 clones, around 90% seen once; the top ten hold roughly 3.1%. The chain has TRBV24-1 and TRBJ2-1; D perhaps matches TRBD2 (7 bases). Input material: peripheral blood. This TCR came from a human donor in a cohort sampled during active COVID-19. The CDR3 coding sequence is TGTGCCACCTCAAGGGGGGGGGCAGGACGGTCCTACAATGAGCAGTTCTTC. As protein: CATSRGGAGRSYNEQFF.